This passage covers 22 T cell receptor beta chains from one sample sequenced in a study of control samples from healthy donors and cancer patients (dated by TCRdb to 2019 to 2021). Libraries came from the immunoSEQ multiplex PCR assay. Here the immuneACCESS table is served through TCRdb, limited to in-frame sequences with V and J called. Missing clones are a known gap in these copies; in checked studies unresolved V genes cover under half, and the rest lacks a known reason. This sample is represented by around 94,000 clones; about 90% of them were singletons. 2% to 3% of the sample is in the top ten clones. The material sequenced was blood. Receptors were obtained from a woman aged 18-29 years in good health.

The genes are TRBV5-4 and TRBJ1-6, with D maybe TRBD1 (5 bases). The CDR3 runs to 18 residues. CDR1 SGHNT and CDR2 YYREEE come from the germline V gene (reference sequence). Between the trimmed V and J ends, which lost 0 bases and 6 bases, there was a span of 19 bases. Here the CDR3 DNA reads TGTGCCAGCAGCTTGGCCGGACATCCTTTTCCCGTTAATTCACCCCTCCACTTT. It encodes CASSLAGHPFPVNSPLHF. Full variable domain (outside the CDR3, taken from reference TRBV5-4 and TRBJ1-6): ETGVTQSPTHLIKTRGQQVTLRCSSQSGHNTVSWYQQALGQGPQFIFQYYREEENGRGNFPPRFSGLQFPNYSSELNVNALELDDSALYLCASSLAGHPFPVNSPLHFGNGTRLTVT.

CDR3 residues: CASSQEPGGTEAFF. Here the CDR3 DNA reads TGCGCCAGCAGCCAAGAACCAGGGGGGACTGAAGCTTTCTTT. The gene calls are TRBV4-1 and TRBJ1-1, with 7 bases identical to TRBD1. CDR3 size: 14 residues. Per germline, CDR1 MGHRA and CDR2 YSYEKL. After removal of 0 bases from V and 5 bases from J, the junction contained 3 bases not matched to a gene.

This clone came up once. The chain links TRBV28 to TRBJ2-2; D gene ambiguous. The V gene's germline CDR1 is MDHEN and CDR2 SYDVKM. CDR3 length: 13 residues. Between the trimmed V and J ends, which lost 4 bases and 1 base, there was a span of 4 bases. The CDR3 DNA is TGTGCCAGCAGTTCGGGGAACACCGGGGAGCTGTTTTTT. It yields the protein CASSSGNTGELFF.

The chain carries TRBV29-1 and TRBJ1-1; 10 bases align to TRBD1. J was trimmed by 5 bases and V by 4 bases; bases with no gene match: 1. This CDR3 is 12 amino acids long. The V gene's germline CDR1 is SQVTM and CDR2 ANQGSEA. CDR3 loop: CSVGTGGTEAFF. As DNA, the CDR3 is TGCAGCGTTGGGACAGGGGGGACTGAAGCTTTCTTT.

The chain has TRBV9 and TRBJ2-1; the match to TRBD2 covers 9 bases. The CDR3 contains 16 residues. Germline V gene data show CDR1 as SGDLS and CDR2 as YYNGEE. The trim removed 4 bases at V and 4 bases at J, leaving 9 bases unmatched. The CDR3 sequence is CASSSVEAGGYNEQFF. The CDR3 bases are TGTGCCAGCAGCTCGGTGGAGGCGGGAGGGTACAATGAGCAGTTCTTC.

The DNA for the CDR3 is TGCAGTGCTAGTGTGACTAGCGGGAGGAGTGGTACGCAGTATTTT. This encodes CSASVTSGRSGTQYF. The chain employs TRBV20-1 and TRBJ2-3; 13 bases align to TRBD2. The V segment lost 3 bases and the J segment 8 bases; nucleotides outside the gene matches: 8. The CDR3 extends over 15 amino acids. The germline V gene has CDR1 DFQATT and CDR2 SNEGSKA (reference sequence).

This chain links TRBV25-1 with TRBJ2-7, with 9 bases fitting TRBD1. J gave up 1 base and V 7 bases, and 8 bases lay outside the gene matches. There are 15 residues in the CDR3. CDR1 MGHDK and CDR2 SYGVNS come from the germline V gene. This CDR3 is CASTPDRGESYEQYF. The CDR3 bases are TGTGCCAGCACTCCAGACAGGGGGGAATCCTACGAGCAGTACTTC.

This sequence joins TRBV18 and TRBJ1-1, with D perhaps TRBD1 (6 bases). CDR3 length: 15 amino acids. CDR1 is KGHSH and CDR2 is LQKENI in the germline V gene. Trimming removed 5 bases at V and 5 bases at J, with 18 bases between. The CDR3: CASSGPTGRGTEAFF. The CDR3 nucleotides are TGTGCCAGCTCAGGCCCTACAGGGAGGGGGACTGAAGCTTTCTTT.

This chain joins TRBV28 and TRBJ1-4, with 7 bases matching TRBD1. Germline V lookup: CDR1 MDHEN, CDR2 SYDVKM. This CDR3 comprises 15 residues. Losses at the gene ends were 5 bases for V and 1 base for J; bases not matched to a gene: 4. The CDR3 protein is CASSVRDRTNEKLFF. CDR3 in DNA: TGTGCCAGCAGTGTCCGGGACAGAACTAATGAAAAACTGTTTTTT.

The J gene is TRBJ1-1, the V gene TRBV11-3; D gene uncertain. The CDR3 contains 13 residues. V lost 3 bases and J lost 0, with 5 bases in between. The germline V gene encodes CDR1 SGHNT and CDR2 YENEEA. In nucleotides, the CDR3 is TGTGCCAGCAGCTTTGGGTTGAACACTGAAGCTTTCTTT. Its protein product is CASSFGLNTEAFF.

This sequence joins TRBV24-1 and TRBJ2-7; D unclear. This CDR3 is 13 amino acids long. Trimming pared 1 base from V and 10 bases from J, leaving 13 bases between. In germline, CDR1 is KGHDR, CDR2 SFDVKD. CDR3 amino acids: CATSDFTTARQYF. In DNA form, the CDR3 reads TGTGCCACCAGTGATTTCACGACGGCCCGCCAGTACTTC.

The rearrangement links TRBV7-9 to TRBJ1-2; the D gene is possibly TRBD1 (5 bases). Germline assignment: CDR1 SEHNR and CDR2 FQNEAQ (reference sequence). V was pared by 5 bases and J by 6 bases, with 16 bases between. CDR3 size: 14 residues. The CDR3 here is CASSLNSGLDGYTF. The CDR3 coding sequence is TGTGCCAGCAGCCTAAACTCAGGGTTAGATGGCTACACCTTC.

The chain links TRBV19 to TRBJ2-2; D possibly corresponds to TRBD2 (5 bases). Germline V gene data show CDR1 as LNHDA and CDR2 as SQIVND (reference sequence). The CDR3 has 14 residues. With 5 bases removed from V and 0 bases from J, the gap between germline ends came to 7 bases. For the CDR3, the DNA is TGTGCCAGTAGTCGGACTGCGAACACCGGGGAGCTGTTTTTT. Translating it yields CASSRTANTGELFF.

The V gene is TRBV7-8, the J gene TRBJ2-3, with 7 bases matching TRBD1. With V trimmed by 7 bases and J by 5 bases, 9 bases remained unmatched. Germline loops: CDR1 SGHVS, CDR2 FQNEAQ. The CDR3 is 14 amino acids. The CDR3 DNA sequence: TGTGCCAGCACCCTAACAGGGGTGGGAGATACGCAGTATTTT. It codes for CASTLTGVGDTQYF.

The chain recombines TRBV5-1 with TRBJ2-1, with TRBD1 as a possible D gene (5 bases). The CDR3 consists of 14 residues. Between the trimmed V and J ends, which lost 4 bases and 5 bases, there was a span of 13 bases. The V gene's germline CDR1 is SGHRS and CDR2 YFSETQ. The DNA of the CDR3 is TGCGCCAGCAGCGTCGACAGCAGAAACAATGAGCAGTTCTTC. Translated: CASSVDSRNNEQFF.

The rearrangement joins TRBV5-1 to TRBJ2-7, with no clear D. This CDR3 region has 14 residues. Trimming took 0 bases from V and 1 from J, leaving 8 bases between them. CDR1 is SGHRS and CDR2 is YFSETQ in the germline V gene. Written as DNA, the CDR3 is TGCGCCAGCAGCTTGGTTGGCTTTTCCTACGAGCAGTACTTC. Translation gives CASSLVGFSYEQYF.

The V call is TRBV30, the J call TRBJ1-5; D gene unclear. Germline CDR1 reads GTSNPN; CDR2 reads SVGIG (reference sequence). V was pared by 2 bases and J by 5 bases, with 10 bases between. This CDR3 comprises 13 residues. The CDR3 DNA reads TGTGCCTGGAGTACCGACAAGGATCAGCCCCAGCATTTT. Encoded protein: CAWSTDKDQPQHF.

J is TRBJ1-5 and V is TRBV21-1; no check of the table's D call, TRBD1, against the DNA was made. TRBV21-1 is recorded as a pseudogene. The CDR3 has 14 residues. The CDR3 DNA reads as TGTGCCAGCTCTTGGGGGCGGAGCAATCAGCCCCAGCATTTT. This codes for CASSWGRSNQPQHF.

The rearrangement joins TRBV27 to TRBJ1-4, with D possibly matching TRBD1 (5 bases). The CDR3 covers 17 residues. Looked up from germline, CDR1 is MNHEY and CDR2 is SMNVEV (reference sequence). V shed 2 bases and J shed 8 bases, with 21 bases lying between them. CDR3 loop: CASSLRSGTGISEKLFF. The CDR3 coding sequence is TGTGCCAGCAGTTTAAGGTCGGGGACGGGGATCTCGGAAAAACTGTTTTTT.

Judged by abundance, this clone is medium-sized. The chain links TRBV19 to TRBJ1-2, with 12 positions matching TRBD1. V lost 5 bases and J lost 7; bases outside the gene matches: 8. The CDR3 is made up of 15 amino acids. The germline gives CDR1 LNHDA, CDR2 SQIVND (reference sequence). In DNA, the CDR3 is TGTGCCAGTAGTCCAGGGACAGGGGGCGCAGGTGGCTACACCTTC. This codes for CASSPGTGGAGGYTF.

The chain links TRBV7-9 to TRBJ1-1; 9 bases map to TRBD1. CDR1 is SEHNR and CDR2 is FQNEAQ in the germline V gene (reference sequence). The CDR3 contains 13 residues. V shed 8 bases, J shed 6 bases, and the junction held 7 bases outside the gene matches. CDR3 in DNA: TGTGCCAGCGTCGGACAGGGGTGGGCTGAAGCTTTCTTT. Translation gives CASVGQGWAEAFF.

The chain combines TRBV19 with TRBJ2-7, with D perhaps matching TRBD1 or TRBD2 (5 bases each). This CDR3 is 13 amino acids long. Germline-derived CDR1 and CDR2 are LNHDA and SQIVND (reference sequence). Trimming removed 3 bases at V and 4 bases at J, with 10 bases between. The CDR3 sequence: CASSMGDGYEQYF. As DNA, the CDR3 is TGTGCCAGTAGTATGGGGGACGGGTACGAGCAGTACTTC.